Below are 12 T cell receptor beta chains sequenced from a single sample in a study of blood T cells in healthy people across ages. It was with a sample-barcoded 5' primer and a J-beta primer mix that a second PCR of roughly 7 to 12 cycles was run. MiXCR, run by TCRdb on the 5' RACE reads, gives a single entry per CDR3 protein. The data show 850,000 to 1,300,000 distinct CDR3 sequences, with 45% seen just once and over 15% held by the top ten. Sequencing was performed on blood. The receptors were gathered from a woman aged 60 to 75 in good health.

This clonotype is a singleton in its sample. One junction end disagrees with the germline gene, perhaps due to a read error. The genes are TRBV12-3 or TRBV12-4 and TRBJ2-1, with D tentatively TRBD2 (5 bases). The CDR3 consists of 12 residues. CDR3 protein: CASTASSNEQFF. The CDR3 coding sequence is TGTGCCAGCACGGCTAGCAGCAATGAACAGTTCTTC.

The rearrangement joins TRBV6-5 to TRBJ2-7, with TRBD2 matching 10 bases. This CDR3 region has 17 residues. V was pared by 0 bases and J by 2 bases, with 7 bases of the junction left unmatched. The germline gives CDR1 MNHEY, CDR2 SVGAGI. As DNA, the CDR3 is TGTGCCAGCAGTTACTCCGTCGGACTAGCGGAAACCTACGAGCAGTACTTC. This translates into CASSYSVGLAETYEQYF.

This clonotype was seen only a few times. The CDR3 DNA reads TGTGCCAGCAGTTTATCGGTGGGGGCTTACACTGAAGCTTTCTTT. Amino acid sequence: CASSLSVGAYTEAFF. This chain uses TRBV27 with TRBJ1-1, with a weak D call TRBD1 (6 bases). CDR3 size: 15 residues. From germline, CDR1 is MNHEY and CDR2 SMNVEV (reference sequence). Trimming took off 0 bases at V and 3 bases at J, with 11 bases between the two ends.

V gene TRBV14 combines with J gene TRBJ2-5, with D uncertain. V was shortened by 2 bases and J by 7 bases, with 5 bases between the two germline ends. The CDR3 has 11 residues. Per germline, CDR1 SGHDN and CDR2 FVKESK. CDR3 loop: CASSQTATQYF. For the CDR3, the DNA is TGTGCCAGCAGCCAAACGGCGACCCAGTACTTC.

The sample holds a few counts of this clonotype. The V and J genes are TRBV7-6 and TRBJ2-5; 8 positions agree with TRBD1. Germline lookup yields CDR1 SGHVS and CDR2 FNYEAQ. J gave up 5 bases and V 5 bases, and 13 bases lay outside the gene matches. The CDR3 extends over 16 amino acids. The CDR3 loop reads CASSLLPWDRMETQYF. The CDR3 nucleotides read TGTGCCAGCAGCCTCCTCCCCTGGGACAGGATGGAGACCCAGTACTTC.

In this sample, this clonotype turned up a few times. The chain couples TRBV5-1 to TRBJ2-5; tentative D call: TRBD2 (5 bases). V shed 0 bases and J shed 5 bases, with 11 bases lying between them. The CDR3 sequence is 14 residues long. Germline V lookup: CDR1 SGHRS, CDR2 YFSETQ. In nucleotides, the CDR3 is TGCGCCAGCAGCTTGGAGTGGGGAGAGGAGACCCAGTACTTC. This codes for CASSLEWGEETQYF.

The CDR3, as DNA: TGTGCCAGCAGCGCCGGGACTACCTTTGGGGTGCCCCAGTACTTC. This gives the protein CASSAGTTFGVPQYF. The chain recombines TRBV9 with TRBJ2-5; the match to TRBD2 covers 7 bases. Per germline, CDR1 SGDLS and CDR2 YYNGEE. The CDR3 contains 15 residues. V lost 3 bases to trimming and J lost 9 bases; unmatched junction nucleotides: 14.

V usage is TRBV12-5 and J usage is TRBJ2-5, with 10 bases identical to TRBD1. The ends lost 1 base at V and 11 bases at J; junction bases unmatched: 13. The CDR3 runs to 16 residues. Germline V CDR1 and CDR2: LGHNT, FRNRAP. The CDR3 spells CASGLGPGQGRNEQYF. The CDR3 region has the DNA TGTGCTAGTGGTTTGGGTCCGGGACAGGGGAGGAATGAGCAGTACTTC.

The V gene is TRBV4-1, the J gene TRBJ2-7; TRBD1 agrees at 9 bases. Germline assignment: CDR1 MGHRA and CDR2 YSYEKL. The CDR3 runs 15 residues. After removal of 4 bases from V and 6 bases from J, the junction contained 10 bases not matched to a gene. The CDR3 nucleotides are TGCGCCAGCAGCCTATCCGGGACAGGGTATGGCGAGCAGTACTTC. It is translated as CASSLSGTGYGEQYF.

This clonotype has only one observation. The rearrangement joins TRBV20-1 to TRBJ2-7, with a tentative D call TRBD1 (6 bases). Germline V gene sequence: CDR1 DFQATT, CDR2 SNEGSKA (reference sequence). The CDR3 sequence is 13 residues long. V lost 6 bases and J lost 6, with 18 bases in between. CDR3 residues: CSAIQGYGREQYF. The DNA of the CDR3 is TGCAGTGCCATACAGGGCTATGGACGCGAGCAGTACTTC.

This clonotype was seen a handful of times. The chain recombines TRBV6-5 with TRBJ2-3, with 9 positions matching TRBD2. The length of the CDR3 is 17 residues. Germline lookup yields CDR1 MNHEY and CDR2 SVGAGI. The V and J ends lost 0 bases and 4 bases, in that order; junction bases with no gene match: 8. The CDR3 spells CASSYSLAGTGSDTQYF. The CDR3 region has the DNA TGTGCCAGCAGTTACTCCCTAGCGGGAACAGGGTCAGATACGCAGTATTTT.

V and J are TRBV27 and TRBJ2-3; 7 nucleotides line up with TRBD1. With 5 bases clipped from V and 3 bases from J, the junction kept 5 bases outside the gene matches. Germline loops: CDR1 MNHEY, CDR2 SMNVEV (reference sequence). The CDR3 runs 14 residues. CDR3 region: CASSTTGITDTQYF. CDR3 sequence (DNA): TGTGCCAGCAGTACGACAGGGATAACAGATACGCAGTATTTT.